This T cell receptor (beta chain) is from a study of regulatory and conventional T cells in RAG deficiency. Blood CD4+ CD25-high CD127-low regulatory T cells supplied the genomic DNA template. Study-wide findings and caveats: Patient subsets had shorter CDR3s; Omenn Treg-Tconv overlap exceeded 80%. RAG-deficient patients showed markedly lower Shannon entropy and higher Simpson indices than control T-cell subsets. Omenn syndrome and CID/AS patients had approximately 100-fold fewer unique Treg TCR beta sequences, versus approximately 9.6-fold elsewhere.

Profiling relied on immunoSEQ multiplex PCR, and the TCRdb table lists in-frame clones only, not all of them. The table has about 9,400 clones, around 90% seen once. This CDR3 contains 15 residues. Trimming cost V 7 bases and J 7 bases; bases outside gene matches: 11. Germline CDR1 MNHEY, CDR2 SMNVEV (reference sequence). As concerns this clone: Its antigen is undetermined.

Separately, the same data were catalogued under a study of regulatory T cells. That publication notes: The PCR used 52 TRBV and 13 TRBJ primers. Regulatory T cells showed the strongest V-J pair restriction and V/J gene skewing among patient repertoires.

The source material was Tregs sorted from blood. The receptor was isolated from a human donor in good health. This chain connects TRBV27 to TRBJ2-2, with 8 positions matching TRBD2. As DNA, the CDR3 is TGTGCCAGCAAGGGGATCGGGGGGGGTGACGGGGAGCTGTTTTTT. This gives the protein CASKGIGGGDGELFF.